The present TCR beta chain was sequenced within a study of Graves' ophthalmopathy and Graves' hyperthyroidism. Study context: Peripheral blood samples were taken at initial diagnosis, before any treatment.

This clonotype was detected many times. Its cognate antigen is unknown. Findings of the study overall: In blood appeared most of the expanded thyroid clonotypes whose frequency exceeded 0.001.

CDR1 is MDHEN and CDR2 is SYDVKM in the germline V gene. Unmatched junction bases numbered 7, after V lost 6 bases and J lost 6 bases. The CDR3 has 16 residues. Amplified TCR beta CDR3 regions were obtained using RNA transcripts as template. First-round RT-PCR relied on HTBI primers, and a second-round multiplex PCR came next. TCRdb re-called the multiplex PCR reads through MiXCR, storing one row per CDR3 protein. Among just over 400,000 distinct CDR3 sequences listed, over 20% were seen once. PBMCs had their origin in fresh peripheral blood (roughly 10 ml). Sequencing input: peripheral blood. The chain couples TRBV28 to TRBJ2-5; 16 nucleotides match TRBD2. The TCR sequence derives from a woman aged 18-29 years with stable Graves' hyperthyroidism. CDR3 in amino acids: CASREGLAGGWKTQYF. The CDR3, as DNA: TGTGCCAGCAGGGAGGGACTAGCGGGAGGGTGGAAGACCCAGTACTTC.